A single T cell receptor (beta chain) is shown here with its context. The data were taken from a study of OX40 agonist ivuxolimab in advanced cancers. CDR1 is LNHDA and CDR2 is SQIVND in the germline V gene (reference sequence). With 5 bases clipped from V and 7 bases from J, the junction kept 9 bases outside the gene matches. This CDR3 region has 14 residues. Data came from immunoSEQ multiplex PCR; TCRdb stores just in-frame clones and leaves some out. Altogether tens of thousands of clones are present, 90% to 95% being singletons, with the ten largest covering around 12%. The V call is TRBV19, the J call TRBJ2-7, with 9 nucleotides matching TRBD1. This sequence was found in an adult with an advanced solid tumor such as melanoma, head and neck, liver or kidney cancer. Specimen: CD4+ or CD8+ T cells sorted from blood, collected in a trial of the OX40 agonist ivuxolimab. The CDR3 DNA sequence: TGTGCCAGTAGTGTCACAGGGGGCACGGGTGAGCAGTACTTC. This translates into CASSVTGGTGEQYF.